What follows describes a single T cell receptor (beta chain). Germline CDR1 is SEHNR and CDR2 is FQNEAQ (reference sequence). CDR3 length equals 14 residues. Deletions cut 5 bases from V and 7 bases from J, with 17 bases between. This sample stems from a study of blood T cell repertoires in COVID-19. Study-wide background: Sites across the United States, Italy and Spain contributed samples from acute and convalescent COVID-19.

Original data processing: The assay estimated nucleated cells by amplifying reference gene primers. Libraries were prepared by immunoSEQ multiplex PCR; TCRdb keeps only in-frame clonotypes and omits some of them. V and J calls plus clone size are reproduced from that table; the DNA served to infer D and trimming. Of around 440,000 clones detected, around 88% appear once; the ten largest clones hold roughly 13%. The clonotype comes from a woman between 50 and 59 years old with COVID-19, enrolled during active disease. The rearrangement uses TRBV7-9 and TRBJ1-1; D remains ambiguous. Sequences were obtained from peripheral blood. The CDR3 here is CASSPRTGWGEAFF. CDR3 nucleotide sequence: TGTGCCAGCAGCCCCCGGACGGGATGGGGTGAAGCTTTCTTT.